This T cell receptor (beta chain) was sequenced in a study of T cell responses to AZD1222 COVID-19 vaccine. The overall study: Recipients boosted at about 4 weeks or about 12 weeks are pooled.

Study outcomes and limitations: Targeting of unmutated variant regions was reportedly seen in nearly half of spike-specific TCRs. Spike-specific TCR repertoires showed rising breadth and depth after two AZD1222 doses.

The V gene lost 0 bases and the J gene lost 3 bases, with 13 bases spanning the gap. This CDR3 has 15 residues. Looked up from germline, CDR1 is SGDLS and CDR2 is YYNGEE. This table comes from immunoSEQ multiplex PCR, and its TCRdb copy is limited to in-frame clones, with some not included. This table has approximately 110,000 clones, around 86% appearing once. In the case of this clone: No antigen is known for it.

Here the sequenced sample was peripheral blood, taken on day 0 of AZD1222 vaccination. This receptor was taken from an adult in good health. This chain joins TRBV9 and TRBJ2-7; D is unresolved. The CDR3 DNA follows: TGTGCCAGCAGCGTAGATCCCACGAACCTCTACGAGCAGTACTTC. It is translated as CASSVDPTNLYEQYF.